These 18 T cell receptor beta chains were all obtained from the same sample, sequenced in a study of blood T cell repertoires in COVID-19. Here immunoSEQ multiplex PCR was the method, and the copy in TCRdb shows in-frame clones only, minus some. Of roughly 110,000 clones listed, more than 80% are singletons. Sequenced sample: peripheral blood. The receptors were sampled from a man aged 40-49 years with active or convalescent COVID-19.

The J gene is TRBJ1-5, the V gene TRBV5-1; 7 bases agree with TRBD1. CDR3 length: 14 residues. V shed 4 bases and J 4 bases; nucleotides not matched to a gene: 5. CDR1 is SGHRS, CDR2 YFSETQ, per germline. The CDR3 coding sequence is TGCGCCAGCAGCGCCGGGACAGATAATCAGCCCCAGCATTTT. As protein: CASSAGTDNQPQHF.

The chain recombines TRBV18 with TRBJ2-2; D perhaps matches TRBD1 (5 bases). Trimming pared 4 bases from V and 4 bases from J, leaving 13 bases between. Per the germline V gene, CDR1 is KGHSH and CDR2 is LQKENI. The CDR3 has 15 amino acids. CDR3 protein: CASSLFQGPTGELFF. The CDR3 nucleotides are TGTGCCAGCTCACTTTTCCAGGGCCCCACCGGGGAGCTGTTTTTT.

The rearrangement links TRBV7-2 to TRBJ2-3, with D unresolved. CDR1 is SGHTA and CDR2 is FQGNSA in the germline V gene. The CDR3 runs to 15 residues. V was shortened by 4 bases and J by 1 base, with 12 bases between the two germline ends. CDR3 amino acids: CASSSSGSRTDTQYF. The DNA for the CDR3 is TGTGCCAGCAGCTCATCGGGTAGCCGCACAGATACGCAGTATTTT. The variable domain in full, with the rest retrieved from reference TRBV7-2 and TRBJ2-3, is GAGVSQSPSNKVTEKGKDVELRCDPISGHTALYWYRQSLGQGLEFLIYFQGNSAPDKSGLPSDRFSAERTGGSVSTLTIQRTQQEDSAVYLCASSSSGSRTDTQYFGPGTRLTVL.

The V call is TRBV7-2, the J call TRBJ2-1; weak D call: TRBD2 (6 bases). CDR1 and CDR2 (germline): SGHTA, FQGNSA. V was pared by 3 bases and J by 8 bases, with 17 bases between. The CDR3 is 15 amino acids. CDR3 in amino acids: CASSFSGVAWDEQFF. In nucleotides, the CDR3 is TGTGCCAGCAGCTTCTCGGGGGTCGCTTGGGATGAGCAGTTCTTC.

The chain employs TRBV2 and TRBJ2-6; the D gene is possibly TRBD1 (6 bases). There are 14 residues in the CDR3. Germline V lookup: CDR1 SNHLY, CDR2 FYNNEI. V was pared by 5 bases and J by 2 bases, with 7 bases between. DNA of the CDR3: TGTGCCAGCAGTCGGACAGCTGGGGCCAACGTCCTGACTTTC. As protein: CASSRTAGANVLTF.

This rearrangement joins TRBV25-1 to TRBJ2-1; 8 nucleotides match TRBD2. V was pared by 1 base and J by 0 bases, with 2 bases of the junction left unmatched. The CDR3 is 16 residues long. CDR1 is MGHDK and CDR2 is SYGVNS in the germline V gene. The CDR3 sequence: CASSESGLVSYNEQFF. In nucleotides, the CDR3 is TGTGCCAGCAGTGAATCGGGACTAGTCTCCTACAATGAGCAGTTCTTC.

This chain joins TRBV19 and TRBJ2-1; 11 bases match TRBD2. The CDR3 length is 16 residues. The germline V gene has CDR1 LNHDA and CDR2 SQIVND (reference sequence). V lost 7 bases, J lost 4 bases, and 9 bases stayed unmatched. CDR3 DNA: TGTGCCAGTACCCCTTTAGGGACTAGCGGATACAATGAGCAGTTCTTC. Its protein product is CASTPLGTSGYNEQFF.

The J gene is TRBJ1-3, the V gene TRBV28; D might be TRBD1 (6 bases). This CDR3 region has 14 residues. Trimming left V 7 bases short and J 3 bases short, with 13 bases between. The V gene's germline CDR1 is MDHEN and CDR2 SYDVKM. The DNA of the CDR3 is TGTGCCAGCACTCGTCGGACAGATGGAAACACCATATATTTT. Translation gives CASTRRTDGNTIYF.

This clone was seen more than once but under ten times. The same CDR3 is also encoded by other DNA sequences in this sample. The genes are TRBV5-6 and TRBJ1-1; TRBD1 agrees at 9 bases. Per germline, CDR1 SGHDT and CDR2 YYEEEE. There are 15 residues in the CDR3. Trimming at V came to 0 bases and at J to 1 base, leaving 1 base not matched to a gene. The CDR3 region has the DNA TGTGCCAGCAGCTTGGGGGACAGGGAGAACACTGAAGCTTTCTTT. Residues: CASSLGDRENTEAFF.

The chain combines TRBV4-3 with TRBJ1-2; D is perhaps TRBD1 (5 bases). From germline, CDR1 is LGHNA and CDR2 YSLEER. This CDR3 spans 18 amino acids. The ends were cut back, 0 bases at V and 4 bases at J, with 21 bases in the middle. DNA for the CDR3: TGCGCCAGCAGCCAAGATCACCAGGGAGGATTGACTCGCTATGGCTACACCTTC. Amino acids: CASSQDHQGGLTRYGYTF.

The V call is TRBV30, the J call TRBJ1-1; 10 nucleotides line up with TRBD1. Germline-derived CDR1 and CDR2 are GTSNPN and SVGIG (reference sequence). The CDR3 runs to 13 residues. The junction had 3 bases not matched to a gene; V was cut back by 3 bases and J by 5 bases. CDR3 residues: CAWRGQGKTEAFF. The CDR3 DNA reads TGTGCCTGGAGGGGACAGGGGAAAACTGAAGCTTTCTTT.

This chain links TRBV5-1 with TRBJ2-7, with a possible D match to TRBD2 (6 bases). Germline lookup yields CDR1 SGHRS and CDR2 YFSETQ. Trimming stripped 4 bases from V and 1 base from J, with 18 bases between. This CDR3 region has 16 residues. For the CDR3, the DNA is TGCGCCAGCAGCCCAGGTGGAGCGGGCGATTCCTACGAGCAGTACTTC. Translated, it gives CASSPGGAGDSYEQYF.

The chain recombines TRBV10-3 with TRBJ1-2; TRBD1 is a possible D gene (5 bases). The CDR3 runs to 18 residues. The V end lost 4 bases, the J end lost 1 base, and 22 bases lay between the germline ends. Germline loops: CDR1 ENHRY, CDR2 SYGVKD. CDR3 in amino acids: CAISVWGEVDASNYGYTF. The CDR3 bases are TGTGCCATCAGTGTGTGGGGGGAAGTTGACGCTAGTAACTATGGCTACACCTTC.

The V call is TRBV28, the J call TRBJ2-1; 9 bases map to TRBD2. The germline V gene encodes CDR1 MDHEN and CDR2 SYDVKM. The CDR3 runs to 17 residues. Trimming at V came to 4 bases and at J to 4 bases, leaving 11 bases not matched to a gene. The CDR3 is CASSYPFDSGRYNEQFF. CDR3 sequence (DNA): TGTGCCAGCAGTTATCCTTTCGATAGCGGGAGATACAATGAGCAGTTCTTC.

The chain uses TRBV4-1 and TRBJ2-3, with 7 bases identical to TRBD2. The length of the CDR3 is 15 residues. The V gene's germline CDR1 is MGHRA and CDR2 YSYEKL. V lost 4 bases, J lost 10 bases, and 14 bases stayed unmatched. This CDR3 reads CASSPSGEGYDAQYF. Written as DNA, the CDR3 is TGCGCCAGCAGCCCCTCGGGGGAGGGATATGATGCGCAGTATTTT.

For the CDR3, the DNA is TGTGCCAGCAGTTACCAGGGACAGGGGGCGCGGCAGTACTTC. Translation: CASSYQGQGARQYF. The V and J genes are TRBV6-5 and TRBJ2-7; 12 nucleotides line up with TRBD1. Germline CDR1 and CDR2: MNHEY and SVGAGI. This CDR3 is built from 14 residues. Trimming cost V 2 bases and J 9 bases; bases outside gene matches: 5.

This clone showed up just once. The chain couples TRBV28 to TRBJ2-5; the D gene is possibly TRBD2 (6 bases). The CDR3 sequence is 16 residues long. Trimming left V 10 bases short and J 1 base short, with 22 bases between. Germline V gives CDR1 MDHEN, CDR2 SYDVKM. The CDR3 is CATLRTLWGLQETQYF. In nucleotides, the CDR3 is TGTGCCACCTTAAGAACATTGTGGGGACTCCAAGAGACCCAGTACTTC.

This clone has at least ten counts. This sequence joins TRBV11-2 and TRBJ2-1, with TRBD2 identical over 7 bases. With V trimmed by 1 base and J by 1 base, 13 bases remained unmatched. The CDR3 has 19 residues. Germline CDR1 SGHAT, CDR2 FQNNGV. CDR3 in amino acids: CASSLGVKVAGRSYNEQFF. The CDR3 DNA sequence: TGTGCCAGCAGCTTAGGGGTCAAAGTAGCGGGCCGATCCTACAATGAGCAGTTCTTC. Using reference TRBV11-2 and TRBJ2-1 for the parts outside the CDR3, the full variable domain is EAGVAQSPRYKIIEKRQSVAFWCNPISGHATLYWYQQILGQGPKLLIQFQNNGVVDDSQLPKDRFSAERLKGVDSTLKIQPAKLEDSAVYLCASSLGVKVAGRSYNEQFFGPGTRLTVL.